This T cell receptor (beta chain) was recorded in a study of T cells after yellow fever vaccination. Overall study results and limits: A large majority of primary-vaccination clones showed up again after the booster (roughly 95% CD4, around 85% CD8). A secondary response was less intense yet reached its peak sooner, at day 5 versus 15.

This clonotype was detected a few times. Its antigen is not known. V was trimmed by 7 bases and J by 4 bases, leaving 5 bases between them. The V gene's germline CDR1 is MNHEY and CDR2 SVGAGI. The CDR3 extends over 11 amino acids. It was through 5'RACE template switching that TCR cDNA was made, with a universal primer site and UMIs added. TCRdb reanalysed the 5' RACE reads using MiXCR and keeps one entry per CDR3 protein. The sample lists approximately 610,000 distinct CDR3 sequences, about a sixth occurring once. This clonotype originated in a man aged 18 to 29 who received the YFV17D yellow fever vaccine. The source was PBMCs, collected 5 days after the first yellow fever vaccination. The V call is TRBV6-5, the J call TRBJ2-1; unclear D gene. The CDR3, as DNA: TGTGCCAGCACAGTATACAATGAGCAGTTCTTC. Translation gives CASTVYNEQFF.